The 28 T cell receptor beta chains presented below share a single source sample, sequenced in a study of OX40 agonist ivuxolimab in advanced cancers. Generated by immunoSEQ multiplex PCR, the TCRdb table keeps only in-frame clones and is missing some. The profile covers approximately 82,000 clones, with roughly 85% appearing a single time and 2% to 2.5% taken by the ten largest. Source: CD4+ or CD8+ T cells sorted from blood, taken in a trial of the OX40 agonist ivuxolimab. The source of these receptors is an adult with an advanced solid tumor such as melanoma, head and neck, liver or kidney cancer.

This chain uses TRBV27 with TRBJ2-2, with a weak D call TRBD1 (6 bases). Trimming took 3 bases from V and 1 from J, leaving 9 bases between them. The CDR3 has 15 amino acids. From germline, CDR1 is MNHEY and CDR2 SMNVEV (reference sequence). CDR3 residues: CASSFSTGNTGELFF. CDR3 nucleotide sequence: TGTGCCAGCAGTTTTTCGACAGGGAACACCGGGGAGCTGTTTTTT.

The chain carries TRBV28 and TRBJ2-3, with D tentatively TRBD1 (5 bases). CDR1 and CDR2 (germline): MDHEN, SYDVKM. The CDR3 spans 15 residues. V gave up 5 bases and J gave up 2 bases, with 14 bases separating them. The CDR3 sequence is CASSEGQHFTDTQYF. As DNA, the CDR3 is TGTGCCAGCAGTGAAGGACAACACTTCACAGATACGCAGTATTTT.

J is TRBJ1-2 and V is TRBV4-1; 8 bases map to TRBD1. This CDR3 spans 15 amino acids. After removal of 4 bases from V and 5 bases from J, the junction contained 9 bases not matched to a gene. The V gene's germline CDR1 is MGHRA and CDR2 YSYEKL. CDR3 DNA sequence: TGCGCCAGCAGCCGAGAGACAGGGGTCGAATATGGCTACACCTTC. Its protein product is CASSRETGVEYGYTF.

The CDR3 coding sequence is TGTGCCTGGGAGGAGGGGGAGACCCAGTACTTC. Translated, it gives CAWEEGETQYF. This rearrangement joins TRBV30 to TRBJ2-5; D is perhaps TRBD2 (6 bases). V was cut by 5 bases and J by 5 bases, with 9 bases left in between. Looked up from germline, CDR1 is GTSNPN and CDR2 is SVGIG (reference sequence). The CDR3 consists of 11 residues.

The chain carries TRBV18 and TRBJ2-7; D unresolved. The V end lost 2 bases, the J end lost 3 bases, and 8 bases lay between the germline ends. The CDR3 spans 13 residues. Looked up from germline, CDR1 is KGHSH and CDR2 is LQKENI. Here the CDR3 DNA reads TGTGCCAGCTCACCAAACAGAAACTACGAGCAGTACTTC. It yields the protein CASSPNRNYEQYF.

This chain connects TRBV19 to TRBJ2-7; 9 bases fit TRBD1. Germline V CDR1 and CDR2: LNHDA, SQIVND (reference sequence). The CDR3 runs 14 residues. The V and J ends lost 6 bases and 2 bases, in that order; junction bases with no gene match: 5. In nucleotides, the CDR3 is TGTGCCAGTAGCCTCGGACAGGGGCCCTACGAGCAGTACTTC. Protein sequence: CASSLGQGPYEQYF.

The V and J genes are TRBV10-3 and TRBJ2-7; D may be TRBD2 (7 bases). CDR1 ENHRY and CDR2 SYGVKD come from the germline V gene. The CDR3 extends over 13 amino acids. The V and J ends lost 5 bases and 7 bases respectively, with 15 bases between them. The CDR3 DNA is TGTGCCATCAGTCCGGCGGGGGCGCAAGAGCAGTACTTC. It encodes CAISPAGAQEQYF.

This sequence joins TRBV4-3 and TRBJ1-4; D not resolved. V was pared by 0 bases and J by 10 bases, with 12 bases between. Germline CDR1 reads LGHNA; CDR2 reads YSLEER. This CDR3 region has 14 residues. The CDR3 nucleotides are TGCGCCAGCAGCCAAGATCGGCAGGCCCGAAAACTGTTTTTT. Translated, it gives CASSQDRQARKLFF.

The chain links TRBV25-1 to TRBJ1-2; D is undetermined. V was cut by 5 bases and J by 6 bases, with 16 bases left in between. CDR3 length equals 14 residues. The germline CDR1 and CDR2 sequences are MGHDK and SYGVNS. The CDR3, as DNA: TGTGCCAGCAGTATGACACCTCTGTCGGATGGCTACACCTTC. Amino acids: CASSMTPLSDGYTF.

The V call is TRBV28, the J call TRBJ1-3; D is unclear. Germline values: CDR1 MDHEN, CDR2 SYDVKM. This CDR3 has 14 residues. Trimming pared 3 bases from V and 4 bases from J, leaving 10 bases between. The CDR3 region has the DNA TGTGCCAGCAGTTTGCCGGGTACAGGAAACACCATATATTTT. This encodes CASSLPGTGNTIYF.

This chain links TRBV9 with TRBJ1-1; D gene uncertain. Trimming took off 0 bases at V and 1 base at J, with 10 bases between the two ends. Germline V lookup: CDR1 SGDLS, CDR2 YYNGEE. The CDR3 has 15 amino acids. Here the CDR3 reads CASSVDYGGNTEAFF. In nucleotides, the CDR3 is TGTGCCAGCAGCGTAGATTACGGCGGGAACACTGAAGCTTTCTTT.

J is TRBJ1-6 and V is TRBV18; D is possibly TRBD1 (5 bases). Germline CDR1 reads KGHSH; CDR2 reads LQKENI. The CDR3 runs 18 residues. V lost 1 base and J lost 9, with 22 bases in between. CDR3 nucleotide sequence: TGTGCCAGCTCACCACAGGGTCCTGGGGTATTTGGGGGTTCACCCCTCCACTTT. It encodes CASSPQGPGVFGGSPLHF.

The rearrangement links TRBV5-1 to TRBJ2-7; D may match TRBD1 or TRBD2 (5 bases each). The CDR3 has 13 residues. Germline V lookup: CDR1 SGHRS, CDR2 YFSETQ. V dropped 4 bases and J dropped 2 bases, with 10 bases sitting between them. For the CDR3, the DNA is TGCGCCAGCAGCCAGGGACGGACCTACGAGCAGTACTTC. Protein: CASSQGRTYEQYF.

The V and J genes are TRBV7-2 and TRBJ1-2; D gene uncertain. The CDR3 contains 15 residues. Germline loops: CDR1 SGHTA, CDR2 FQGNSA. V lost 4 bases, J lost 4 bases, and 16 bases lay in between. The CDR3 is CASSSSHTGSYGYTF. The CDR3 DNA sequence: TGTGCCAGCAGCTCAAGTCATACGGGGTCCTATGGCTACACCTTC.

The V and J genes are TRBV30 and TRBJ2-5, with a possible D match to TRBD1 (5 bases). Germline lookup yields CDR1 GTSNPN and CDR2 SVGIG (reference sequence). The CDR3 length is 13 residues. Trimming cost V 0 bases and J 3 bases, with 8 bases left between them. The CDR3 sequence is CAWSVLTEETQYF. The CDR3 bases are TGTGCCTGGAGTGTTTTGACAGAAGAGACCCAGTACTTC.

The chain is built from TRBV6-5 and TRBJ1-6, with TRBD1 matching 10 bases. This CDR3 is 15 amino acids long. Germline V CDR1 and CDR2: MNHEY, SVGAGI. V shed 8 bases, J shed 14 bases, and the junction held 15 bases outside the gene matches. The CDR3 DNA reads as TGTGCCAGCGATAGACAGGGGGCGGGAATCGGGTCCCTCCACTTT. It specifies CASDRQGAGIGSLHF.

In its sample, this clone was seen a few times. The chain has TRBV2 and TRBJ1-4, with a weak D call TRBD1 (6 bases). The length of the CDR3 is 13 residues. Trimming pared 6 bases from V and 9 bases from J, leaving 14 bases between. Germline V gene data show CDR1 as SNHLY and CDR2 as FYNNEI. The CDR3 DNA reads TGTGCCAGCAGCAGGGACGGGACAAAAAAACTGTTTTTT. This sequence encodes CASSRDGTKKLFF.

This chain uses TRBV30 with TRBJ1-5; no firm D call. Trimming left V 0 bases short and J 3 bases short, with 9 bases between. Germline V lookup: CDR1 GTSNPN, CDR2 SVGIG (reference sequence). The CDR3 has 14 residues. The DNA of the CDR3 is TGTGCCTGGAGTGTCGGGTCTCCCAATCAGCCCCAGCATTTT. It codes for CAWSVGSPNQPQHF. Based on the CDR3 plus reference TRBV30 and TRBJ1-5, the full variable domain is SQTIHQWPATLVQPVGSPLSLECTVEGTSNPNLYWYRQAAGRGLQLLFYSVGIGQISSEVPQNLSASRPQDRQFILSSKKLLLSDSGFYLCAWSVGSPNQPQHFGDGTRLSIL.

This chain links TRBV7-3 with TRBJ2-1; TRBD2 matches 12 bases. Germline CDR1 reads SGHTA; CDR2 reads FQGTGA. There are 15 residues in the CDR3. J gave up 3 bases and V 3 bases, and 0 bases lay outside the gene matches. CDR3 nucleotide sequence: TGTGCCAGCAGCTTGACTAGCGGGGGCTACAATGAGCAGTTCTTC. Translated, it gives CASSLTSGGYNEQFF.

The chain has TRBV18 and TRBJ1-1, with a possible D match to TRBD1 (5 bases). Trimming shortened V by 3 bases and J by 4 bases, and 15 bases separated the two germline ends. Germline V gene sequence: CDR1 KGHSH, CDR2 LQKENI. CDR3 length: 15 residues. Here the CDR3 reads CASSPARSGGTEAFF. The CDR3 coding sequence is TGTGCCAGCTCACCGGCGAGATCTGGGGGCACTGAAGCTTTCTTT.

This chain uses TRBV14 with TRBJ2-7, with D unclear. The CDR3 spans 13 residues. CDR1 SGHDN and CDR2 FVKESK come from the germline V gene. V was cut by 4 bases and J by 6 bases, with 13 bases left in between. The DNA of the CDR3 is TGTGCCAGCAGCCTAAGGAGCGTGGGCGAGCAGTACTTC. As protein: CASSLRSVGEQYF.

CDR3 DNA: TGTGCCAGCAGCCTGGCGGAGTCCACCGGGGAGCTGTTTTTT. Its protein is CASSLAESTGELFF. The chain is built from TRBV7-9 and TRBJ2-2; D unclear. Trimming took off 5 bases at V and 4 bases at J, with 11 bases between the two ends. The CDR3 runs to 14 residues. The germline CDR1 and CDR2 sequences are SEHNR and FQNEAQ (reference sequence).

This sequence joins TRBV6-1 and TRBJ2-3, with a possible D match to TRBD2 (6 bases). This CDR3 has 15 amino acids. CDR1 and CDR2 from the germline V gene are MNHNS and SASEGT. The V end was cut by 1 base, the J end by 10 bases, with 18 bases between. The CDR3 here is CASSEVFTGEIAQYF. Written as DNA, the CDR3 is TGTGCCAGCAGTGAAGTATTTACGGGGGAGATTGCGCAGTATTTT.

CDR3 DNA: TGTGCCAGCAGCAAAGCGGGGGGGGCCCTAAGCTCCTATAATTCACCCCTCCACTTT. Protein: CASSKAGGALSSYNSPLHF. V and J are TRBV21-1 and TRBJ1-6. TRBV21-1 is marked as a pseudogene. CDR3 length: 19 amino acids.

This clone was recorded only once. J is TRBJ2-7 and V is TRBV5-1; 8 nucleotides match TRBD1. CDR1 is SGHRS and CDR2 is YFSETQ in the germline V gene. This CDR3 spans 15 amino acids. V lost 4 bases to trimming and J lost 7 bases; unmatched junction nucleotides: 13. This CDR3 reads CASSEGDRRTREQYF. Written as DNA, the CDR3 is TGCGCCAGCAGCGAAGGGGACAGGAGAACTCGGGAGCAGTACTTC.

The CDR3 loop reads CASSPTWGGTEAFF. For the CDR3, the DNA is TGTGCCAGCAGCCCTACCTGGGGGGGAACTGAAGCTTTCTTT. This rearrangement joins TRBV6-5 to TRBJ1-1; perhaps TRBD1 as D (5 bases). The germline V gene has CDR1 MNHEY and CDR2 SVGAGI. The V and J ends lost 6 bases and 5 bases respectively, with 16 bases between them. This CDR3 is built from 14 residues.

This clone occurred once. J is TRBJ2-1 and V is TRBV9, with 13 bases matching TRBD2. V was clipped by 1 base and J by 0 bases; unmatched bases: 13. This CDR3 region has 21 residues. CDR1 is SGDLS and CDR2 is YYNGEE in the germline V gene. The CDR3 spells CASSVSPGTSGVMSSYNEQFF. CDR3 sequence (DNA): TGTGCCAGCAGCGTAAGTCCCGGGACTAGCGGGGTAATGAGCTCCTACAATGAGCAGTTCTTC.

V and J are TRBV5-4 and TRBJ1-2; 7 bases align to TRBD1. This CDR3 spans 15 amino acids. The V gene's germline CDR1 is SGHNT and CDR2 YYREEE (reference sequence). J gave up 0 bases and V 4 bases, and 6 bases lay outside the gene matches. CDR3 amino acids: CASSETGTANYGYTF. The CDR3, as DNA: TGTGCCAGCAGCGAGACGGGGACAGCTAACTATGGCTACACCTTC.